The rows below give T cell receptor beta chains drawn from one sample of a study of cytomegalovirus exposure and HLA in healthy donors. Sequenced by immunoSEQ multiplex PCR; TCRdb stores in-frame clones only, minus some. The sample has 250,000 to 350,000 clones, around 86% seen once; the top ten hold 4%. Input material: PBMCs. All receptors derive from a man aged 35-49 years in good health and CMV-seropositive. Each CDR3 is given with its conserved first and last residue. The D gene is left open where the match is weak. Size is omitted from some rows. Given values are once, few, many or a class for expanded clones.

clone size	J gene	V gene	D gene	CDR3 protein	CDR3 DNA
-	TRBJ1-2	TRBV11-1	-	CASSPDRNYGYTF	TGTGCCAGCAGCCCGGACAGAAACTATGGCTACACCTTC
-	TRBJ1-2	TRBV2	TRBD1	CASRGTGGSYGYTF	TGTGCCAGCAGGGGGACAGGGGGAAGCTATGGCTACACCTTC
-	TRBJ1-4	TRBV25-1	TRBD1	CASRDRVANEKLFF	TGTGCCAGCAGGGACAGGGTAGCTAATGAAAAACTGTTTTTT
-	TRBJ2-5	TRBV28	TRBD1	CASSLFRGPQYF	TGTGCCAGCAGTTTATTTAGGGGGCCCCAGTACTTC
-	TRBJ1-1	TRBV5-1	-	CASSLQSGNTEAFF	TGCGCCAGCAGCTTGCAGTCAGGGAACACTGAAGCTTTCTTT
few	TRBJ2-1	TRBV10-3	TRBD2	CAISESGLAGGGSYNEQFF	TGTGCCATCAGTGAGTCAGGACTAGCGGGCGGGGGCTCCTACAATGAGCAGTTCTTC
-	TRBJ2-7	TRBV2	-	CASSGRTVSYEQYF	TGTGCCAGCAGTGGTAGGACAGTCTCCTACGAGCAGTACTTC
few	TRBJ2-3	TRBV6-4	TRBD2	CASSITSGSSDTQYF	TGTGCCAGCAGCATCACTAGCGGGAGTTCAGATACGCAGTATTTT
-	TRBJ1-2	TRBV7-9	-	CASSLVSGSYYGYTF	TGTGCCAGCAGCTTAGTATCGGGTTCCTACTATGGCTACACCTTC
once	TRBJ1-5	TRBV30	-	CAWSVFGQGDQPQHF	TGTGCCTGGAGTGTATTCGGGCAGGGCGATCAGCCCCAGCATTTT
-	TRBJ2-3	TRBV7-3	TRBD2	CASSLKGGGTDTQYF	TGTGCCAGCAGCTTAAAGGGAGGGGGCACAGATACGCAGTATTTT
-	TRBJ2-5	TRBV5-1	-	CASKTVVDGETQYF	TGCGCCAGCAAGACAGTTGTGGATGGAGAGACCCAGTACTTC
-	TRBJ2-7	TRBV28	-	CASRGTLGPGEQYF	TGTGCCAGCAGGGGGACTCTCGGGCCGGGAGAGCAGTACTTC
-	TRBJ2-7	TRBV27	TRBD2	CASSFGLAGAYEQYF	TGTGCCAGCAGTTTCGGGCTAGCGGGAGCTTACGAGCAGTACTTC
-	TRBJ1-4	TRBV6-5	-	CASSPRGGVEKLFF	TGTGCCAGCAGTCCCCGAGGGGGAGTGGAAAAACTGTTTTTT
-	TRBJ2-3	TRBV6-5	TRBD2	CASSYREVGTDTQYF	TGTGCCAGCAGTTACCGGGAGGTCGGAACAGATACGCAGTATTTT
-	TRBJ2-1	TRBV7-3	TRBD2	CASSLRGTSSYNEQFF	TGTGCCAGCAGCTTACGCGGGACTAGCTCCTACAATGAGCAGTTCTTC
-	TRBJ2-7	TRBV27	-	CASSLSGASYGQYF	TGTGCCAGCAGTTTATCGGGGGCCTCCTACGGGCAGTACTTC
-	TRBJ1-5	TRBV19	TRBD1	CASSSPGTGDQPQHF	TGTGCCAGTAGTTCCCCCGGGACAGGGGATCAGCCCCAGCATTTT
-	TRBJ2-5	TRBV7-2	TRBD2	CASSLGLAETQYF	TGTGCCAGCAGCTTGGGACTAGCGGAGACCCAGTACTTC
-	TRBJ2-5	TRBV9	TRBD1	CASSAGTGRETQYF	TGTGCCAGCAGCGCCGGGACAGGGAGGGAGACCCAGTACTTC
-	TRBJ1-5	TRBV2	TRBD1	CATDRDPIDQPQHF	TGTGCCACCGACAGGGATCCGATCGATCAGCCCCAGCATTTT
-	TRBJ1-1	TRBV5-1	TRBD1	CASSLGRVTGQSEAFF	TGCGCCAGCAGCTTGGGTCGAGTGACAGGGCAGTCTGAAGCTTTCTTT
-	TRBJ1-2	TRBV28	TRBD1	CASSLRTGFGNYGYTF	TGTGCCAGCAGTTTACGGACAGGCTTTGGTAACTATGGCTACACCTTC
-	TRBJ2-1	TRBV7-3	-	CASSLTSDYNEQFF	TGTGCCAGCAGCTTAACTAGCGATTACAATGAGCAGTTCTTC
few	TRBJ2-7	TRBV4-3	-	CASSHLRRADEQYF	TGCGCCAGCAGCCACCTCCGCAGGGCCGACGAGCAGTACTTC
-	TRBJ1-6	TRBV2	TRBD1	CASLRDRDNSPLHF	TGTGCCAGCCTGAGAGACAGGGATAATTCACCCCTCCACTTT
-	TRBJ2-3	TRBV4-1	-	CASSQDIGTDTQYF	TGCGCCAGCAGCCAAGATATCGGCACAGATACGCAGTATTTT
-	TRBJ2-7	TRBV7-2	-	CASSGRGGEQYF	TGTGCCAGCAGCGGACGGGGAGGCGAGCAGTACTTC
once	TRBJ1-1	TRBV27	TRBD1	CASSSGQGITEAFF	TGTGCCAGCAGTTCGGGACAGGGAATCACTGAAGCTTTCTTT
-	TRBJ2-3	TRBV28	-	CASSLGLTSTDTQYF	TGTGCCAGCAGTTTGGGACTTACAAGCACAGATACGCAGTATTTT
-	TRBJ2-7	TRBV18	-	CASSPKQVPAYEQYF	TGTGCCAGCTCACCGAAACAGGTGCCGGCCTACGAGCAGTACTTC
-	TRBJ2-5	TRBV27	TRBD2	CASSSSAGLAELQETQYF	TGTGCCAGCAGTTCCTCTGCGGGACTAGCGGAACTACAAGAGACCCAGTACTTC